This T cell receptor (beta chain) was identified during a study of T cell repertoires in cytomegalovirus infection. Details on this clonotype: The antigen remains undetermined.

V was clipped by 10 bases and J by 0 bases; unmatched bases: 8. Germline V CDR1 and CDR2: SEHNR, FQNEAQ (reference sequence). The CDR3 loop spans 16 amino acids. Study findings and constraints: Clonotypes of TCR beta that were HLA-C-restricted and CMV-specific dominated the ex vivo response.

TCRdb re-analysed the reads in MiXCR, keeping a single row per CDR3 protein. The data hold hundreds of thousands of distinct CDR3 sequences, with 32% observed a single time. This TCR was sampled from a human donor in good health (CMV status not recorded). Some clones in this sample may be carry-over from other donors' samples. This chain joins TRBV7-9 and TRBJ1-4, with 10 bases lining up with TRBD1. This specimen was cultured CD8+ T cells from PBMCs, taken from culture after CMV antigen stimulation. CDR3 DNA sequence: TGTGCCACCGGGGGACAGGGGATTGCAACTAATGAAAAACTGTTTTTT. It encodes CATGGQGIATNEKLFF. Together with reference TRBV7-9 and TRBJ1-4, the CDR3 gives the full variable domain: DTGVSQNPRHKITKRGQNVTFRCDPISEHNRLYWYRQTLGQGPEFLTYFQNEAQLEKSRLLSDRFSAERPKGSFSTLEIQRTEQGDSAMYLCATGGQGIATNEKLFFGSGTQLSVL.